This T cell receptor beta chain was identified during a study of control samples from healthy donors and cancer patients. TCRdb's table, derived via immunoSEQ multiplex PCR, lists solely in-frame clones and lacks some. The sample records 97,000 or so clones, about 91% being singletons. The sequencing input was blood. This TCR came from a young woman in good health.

The CDR3 coding sequence is TGCAGCGTTGGGACAGGGGGAATCACCGGGGAGCTGTTTTTT. This encodes CSVGTGGITGELFF. This sequence joins TRBV29-1 and TRBJ2-2; 10 nucleotides align to TRBD1. The length of the CDR3 is 14 residues. The trim removed 4 bases at V and 4 bases at J, leaving 3 bases unmatched. CDR1 is SQVTM, CDR2 ANQGSEA, per germline.